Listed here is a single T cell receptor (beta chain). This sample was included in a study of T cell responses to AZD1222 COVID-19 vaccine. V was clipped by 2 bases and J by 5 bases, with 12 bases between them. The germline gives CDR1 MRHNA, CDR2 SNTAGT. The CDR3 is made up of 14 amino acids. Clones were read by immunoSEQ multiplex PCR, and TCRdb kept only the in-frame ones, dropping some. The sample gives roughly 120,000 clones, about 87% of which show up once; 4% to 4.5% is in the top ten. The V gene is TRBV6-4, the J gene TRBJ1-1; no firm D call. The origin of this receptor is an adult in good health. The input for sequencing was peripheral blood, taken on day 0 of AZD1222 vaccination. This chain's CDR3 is CASSDGYSGTEAFF. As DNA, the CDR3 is TGTGCCAGCAGTGACGGGTACTCGGGGACTGAAGCTTTCTTT.